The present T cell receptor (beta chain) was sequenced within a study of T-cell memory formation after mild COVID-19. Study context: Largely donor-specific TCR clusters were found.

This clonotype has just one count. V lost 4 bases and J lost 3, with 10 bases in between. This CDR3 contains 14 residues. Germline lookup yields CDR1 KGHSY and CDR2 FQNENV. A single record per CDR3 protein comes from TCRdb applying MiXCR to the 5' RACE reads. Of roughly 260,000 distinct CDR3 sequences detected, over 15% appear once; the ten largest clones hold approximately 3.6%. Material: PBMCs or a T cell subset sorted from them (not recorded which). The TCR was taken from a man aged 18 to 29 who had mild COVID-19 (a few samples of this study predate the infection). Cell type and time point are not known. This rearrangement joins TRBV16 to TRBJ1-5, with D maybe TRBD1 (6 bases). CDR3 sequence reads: CASSRDRINQPQHF. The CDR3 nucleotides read TGTGCCAGCAGCCGCGACAGGATCAATCAGCCCCAGCATTTT.